Shown below are 23 T cell receptor beta chains from a single sample sequenced in a study of shared clonotypes between healthy human individuals. Clones were read by immunoSEQ multiplex PCR, and TCRdb kept only the in-frame ones, dropping some. The table includes a few million clones, 95% detected once. The specimen sequenced was naive CD4+ T cells sorted from blood. Subset here: CD45RA+ positively selected. The receptors shown here come from a man aged 18 to 29 in good health.

The chain combines TRBV11-2 with TRBJ1-4, with D possibly matching TRBD1 (6 bases). Deletions cut 6 bases from V and 2 bases from J, with 13 bases between. The germline gives CDR1 SGHAT, CDR2 FQNNGV. This CDR3 region has 15 residues. CDR3 coding DNA: TGTGCCAGCAGTCAACAGGGATCTACTAATGAAAAACTGTTTTTT. As protein: CASSQQGSTNEKLFF. The variable domain in full, completed from reference TRBV11-2 and TRBJ1-4, reads EAGVAQSPRYKIIEKRQSVAFWCNPISGHATLYWYQQILGQGPKLLIQFQNNGVVDDSQLPKDRFSAERLKGVDSTLKIQPAKLEDSAVYLCASSQQGSTNEKLFFGSGTQLSVL.

The J gene is TRBJ2-1, the V gene TRBV19, with 11 bases fitting TRBD2. The CDR3 loop spans 14 amino acids. CDR1 LNHDA and CDR2 SQIVND come from the germline V gene (reference sequence). J was trimmed by 9 bases and V by 3 bases; bases with no gene match: 4. CDR3 bases: TGTGCCAGTAGTATGGCTAGCGGGAGGATTGAGCAGTTCTTC. This translates into CASSMASGRIEQFF. The full variable domain, its missing parts supplied by reference TRBV19 and TRBJ2-1, is DGGITQSPKYLFRKEGQNVTLSCEQNLNHDAMYWYRQDPGQGLRLIYYSQIVNDFQKGDIAEGYSVSREKKESFPLTVTSAQKNPTAFYLCASSMASGRIEQFFGPGTRLTVL.

This rearrangement joins TRBV4-2 to TRBJ2-7; 8 bases are a match to TRBD2. Unmatched junction bases numbered 6, after V lost 0 bases and J lost 2 bases. Germline loops: CDR1 LGHNA, CDR2 YNFKEQ. The CDR3 is 16 amino acids. CDR3 loop: CASSQDPSGGTYEQYF. CDR3 bases: TGTGCCAGCAGCCAAGATCCGAGCGGGGGCACCTACGAGCAGTACTTC.

This chain joins TRBV4-2 and TRBJ1-2; D perhaps matches TRBD1 (5 bases). The germline CDR1 and CDR2 sequences are LGHNA and YNFKEQ. Trimming took off 0 bases at V and 0 bases at J, with 11 bases between the two ends. The CDR3 is 16 amino acids. The CDR3 region has the DNA TGTGCCAGCAGCCAAGAGGTGACAGCTACTAACTATGGCTACACCTTC. Encoded protein: CASSQEVTATNYGYTF.

A remark on this clone: Other DNA sequences from this sample encode an identical CDR3 as well. The chain employs TRBV9 and TRBJ2-2, with D tentatively TRBD2 (6 bases). Per the germline V gene, CDR1 is SGDLS and CDR2 is YYNGEE. Trimming took 0 bases from V and 4 from J, leaving 10 bases between them. The CDR3 sequence is 15 residues long. The CDR3 is CASSVAGAGTGELFF. The CDR3 DNA sequence: TGTGCCAGCAGCGTAGCGGGAGCCGGCACCGGGGAGCTGTTTTTT. Supplemented by reference TRBV9 and TRBJ2-2, the full variable domain reads DSGVTQTPKHLITATGQRVTLRCSPRSGDLSVYWYQQSLDQGLQFLIQYYNGEERAKGNILERFSAQQFPDLHSELNLSSLELGDSALYFCASSVAGAGTGELFFGEGSRLTVL.

This clone was observed once. The CDR3 nucleotides are TGTGCCAGCAGCTCGCTAAGCTCTGGGGCCAACGTCCTGACTTTC. Protein: CASSSLSSGANVLTF. The rearrangement joins TRBV11-1 to TRBJ2-6; D remains ambiguous. Trimming cost V 4 bases and J 0 bases, with 7 bases left between them. This CDR3 is built from 15 residues. The germline CDR1 and CDR2 sequences are SGHAT and FQDESV (reference sequence). Full variable domain (missing parts from reference TRBV11-1 and TRBJ2-6): EAEVAQSPRYKITEKSQAVAFWCDPISGHATLYWYRQILGQGPELLVQFQDESVVDDSQLPKDRFSAERLKGVDSTLKIQPAELGDSAMYLCASSSLSSGANVLTFGAGSRLTVL.

This chain links TRBV27 with TRBJ2-1; 12 bases map to TRBD2. The CDR3 covers 13 residues. Losses at the gene ends were 2 bases for V and 15 bases for J; bases not matched to a gene: 5. CDR1 is MNHEY and CDR2 is SMNVEV in the germline V gene (reference sequence). CDR3 coding DNA: TGTGCCAGCAGTTTAGCTAGCGGGGGGGGTCGGTTCTTC. Residues: CASSLASGGGRFF.

The gene calls are TRBV2 and TRBJ2-1, with D unresolved. With 8 bases removed from V and 8 bases from J, the gap between germline ends came to 16 bases. This CDR3 contains 13 residues. Germline-derived CDR1 and CDR2 are SNHLY and FYNNEI. The CDR3 sequence: CASPKTTGDEQFF. CDR3 nucleotide sequence: TGTGCCAGCCCCAAAACGACCGGAGATGAGCAGTTCTTC.

V gene TRBV28 combines with J gene TRBJ1-5; perhaps TRBD1 as D (5 bases). Trimming left V 1 base short and J 4 bases short, with 14 bases between. CDR3 length equals 16 residues. Germline values: CDR1 MDHEN, CDR2 SYDVKM. The chain's CDR3 is CASSLYPLKGNQPQHF. The CDR3 nucleotides are TGTGCCAGCAGTTTATATCCCCTCAAGGGGAATCAGCCCCAGCATTTT.

Concerning this clone: This sample also contains other DNA sequences that code for the same CDR3. The chain carries TRBV20-1 and TRBJ1-2; D not certain. The germline V gene encodes CDR1 DFQATT and CDR2 SNEGSKA (reference sequence). V gave up 3 bases and J gave up 8 bases, with 4 bases separating them. This CDR3 has 9 amino acids. The CDR3 bases are TGCAGTGCTAGGGACGGCTACACCTTC. It is translated as CSARDGYTF.

The chain employs TRBV11-3 and TRBJ2-3; 10 nucleotides agree with TRBD2. The V segment lost 4 bases and the J segment 2 bases; nucleotides outside the gene matches: 6. The CDR3 loop spans 16 amino acids. Germline loops: CDR1 SGHNT, CDR2 YENEEA. This chain's CDR3 is CASSSRTSGDTDTQYF. CDR3 nucleotide sequence: TGTGCCAGCAGCTCCAGGACTAGCGGAGACACAGATACGCAGTATTTT.

The J gene is TRBJ1-2, the V gene TRBV30, with D tentatively TRBD1 (5 bases). The germline gives CDR1 GTSNPN, CDR2 SVGIG (reference sequence). With 4 bases removed from V and 7 bases from J, the gap between germline ends came to 19 bases. The CDR3 sequence is 14 residues long. The CDR3 nucleotides read TGTGCCTGGAACGCTGACAGCCCTGCGGGTGGCTACACCTTC. It specifies CAWNADSPAGGYTF.

This rearrangement joins TRBV11-2 to TRBJ2-7, with 7 bases fitting TRBD2. The J segment lost 3 bases and the V segment lost 5 bases, leaving 7 bases of the junction unmatched. Germline V gene sequence: CDR1 SGHAT, CDR2 FQNNGV. The CDR3 spans 14 residues. The CDR3, as DNA: TGTGCCAGCAGCCCACCTAGCGGATACTACGAGCAGTACTTC. Its protein product is CASSPPSGYYEQYF.

The V call is TRBV6-1, the J call TRBJ1-3, with 7 bases identical to TRBD1. The length of the CDR3 is 14 residues. CDR1 is MNHNS, CDR2 SASEGT, per germline. V lost 6 bases, J lost 4 bases, and 6 bases stayed unmatched. Here the CDR3 DNA reads TGTGCCAGCAGGCTAGACAGGGCCGGAAACACCATATATTTT. Amino acids: CASRLDRAGNTIYF.

The CDR3 nucleotides read TGCGCCAGCAGCCAACCCCTTGACACCATATATTTT. The encoded protein is CASSQPLDTIYF. V and J are TRBV4-1 and TRBJ1-3; D is undetermined. The CDR3 runs 12 residues. The ends were cut back, 2 bases at V and 8 bases at J, with 7 bases in the middle. Germline V lookup: CDR1 MGHRA, CDR2 YSYEKL.

The chain combines TRBV7-9 with TRBJ2-5, with 7 bases that match TRBD1. Germline V gives CDR1 SEHNR, CDR2 FQNEAQ (reference sequence). With 0 bases clipped from V and 4 bases from J, the junction kept 8 bases outside the gene matches. This CDR3 is 16 amino acids long. The DNA for the CDR3 is TGTGCCAGCAGCTTAGCCCCGGGACAGACATCAGAGACCCAGTACTTC. Amino acids: CASSLAPGQTSETQYF.

The V and J genes are TRBV2 and TRBJ2-7, with 7 bases aligning to TRBD2. CDR3 length: 16 amino acids. CDR1 and CDR2 from the germline V gene are SNHLY and FYNNEI. Trimming at V came to 2 bases and at J to 0 bases, leaving 7 bases not matched to a gene. CDR3 region: CASSEWGGTFSYEQYF. The DNA for the CDR3 is TGTGCCAGCAGTGAATGGGGAGGGACCTTCTCCTACGAGCAGTACTTC.

The J gene is TRBJ2-3, the V gene TRBV7-8; 10 positions agree with TRBD1. CDR3 length: 16 residues. CDR1 and CDR2 (germline): SGHVS, FQNEAQ. The V segment lost 5 bases and the J segment 0 bases; nucleotides outside the gene matches: 5. The CDR3 is CASSRRDRGSTDTQYF. The CDR3 DNA is TGTGCCAGCAGCCGCAGGGACAGGGGTAGCACAGATACGCAGTATTTT.

The V call is TRBV9, the J call TRBJ1-3, with 7 bases lining up with TRBD1. This CDR3 contains 14 residues. Trimming at V came to 4 bases and at J to 5 bases, leaving 6 bases not matched to a gene. The germline V gene has CDR1 SGDLS and CDR2 YYNGEE. The CDR3 here is CASSPGTARNTIYF. The DNA of the CDR3 is TGTGCCAGCAGCCCCGGGACAGCCAGAAACACCATATATTTT.

V gene TRBV5-1 combines with J gene TRBJ2-5, with 9 bases lining up with TRBD2. The germline V gene encodes CDR1 SGHRS and CDR2 YFSETQ. J lost 1 base, V lost 0 bases, and 4 bases had no gene match. CDR3 length equals 16 residues. The CDR3 is CASSLGATSGQETQYF. The CDR3 DNA sequence: TGCGCCAGCAGCTTGGGGGCGACTAGCGGCCAAGAGACCCAGTACTTC. The full variable domain, rest sourced from reference TRBV5-1 and TRBJ2-5, is KAGVTQTPRYLIKTRGQQVTLSCSPISGHRSVSWYQQTPGQGLQFLFEYFSETQRNKGNFPGRFSGRQFSNSRSEMNVSTLELGDSALYLCASSLGATSGQETQYFGPGTRLLVL.

Notes on this clone: A much larger clone is a single base away; this may be a read error. Different DNA sequences within this sample yield the same CDR3. The CDR3 DNA reads TGTGCCAGCAGCTCAGGGGAGACCCAGTACTTC. Its protein product is CASSSGETQYF. The V and J genes are TRBV5-6 and TRBJ2-5; possibly TRBD1 for D (5 bases). CDR3 length equals 11 residues. The germline gives CDR1 SGHDT, CDR2 YYEEEE. The V gene lost 3 bases and the J gene lost 5 bases, with 5 bases spanning the gap. Together with reference TRBV5-6 and TRBJ2-5, the CDR3 gives the full variable domain: DAGVTQSPTHLIKTRGQQVTLRCSPKSGHDTVSWYQQALGQGPQFIFQYYEEEERQRGNFPDRFSGHQFPNYSSELNVNALLLGDSALYLCASSSGETQYFGPGTRLLVL.

This chain links TRBV7-8 with TRBJ1-2, with TRBD1 matching 8 bases. V shed 4 bases and J 5 bases; nucleotides not matched to a gene: 6. Germline V gives CDR1 SGHVS, CDR2 FQNEAQ. CDR3 length: 14 amino acids. CDR3 sequence reads: CASSSGTGLYGYTF. The CDR3 nucleotides read TGTGCCAGCAGCTCCGGGACAGGTCTATATGGCTACACCTTC.

The rearrangement joins TRBV5-1 to TRBJ1-4; the D is unclear. The CDR3 is 16 residues long. V dropped 0 bases and J dropped 0 bases, with 9 bases sitting between them. Germline V gene lookup returns CDR1 SGHRS and CDR2 YFSETQ. CDR3 DNA: TGCGCCAGCAGCTTGGACGCGGGAGCAACTAATGAAAAACTGTTTTTT. Translation gives CASSLDAGATNEKLFF.